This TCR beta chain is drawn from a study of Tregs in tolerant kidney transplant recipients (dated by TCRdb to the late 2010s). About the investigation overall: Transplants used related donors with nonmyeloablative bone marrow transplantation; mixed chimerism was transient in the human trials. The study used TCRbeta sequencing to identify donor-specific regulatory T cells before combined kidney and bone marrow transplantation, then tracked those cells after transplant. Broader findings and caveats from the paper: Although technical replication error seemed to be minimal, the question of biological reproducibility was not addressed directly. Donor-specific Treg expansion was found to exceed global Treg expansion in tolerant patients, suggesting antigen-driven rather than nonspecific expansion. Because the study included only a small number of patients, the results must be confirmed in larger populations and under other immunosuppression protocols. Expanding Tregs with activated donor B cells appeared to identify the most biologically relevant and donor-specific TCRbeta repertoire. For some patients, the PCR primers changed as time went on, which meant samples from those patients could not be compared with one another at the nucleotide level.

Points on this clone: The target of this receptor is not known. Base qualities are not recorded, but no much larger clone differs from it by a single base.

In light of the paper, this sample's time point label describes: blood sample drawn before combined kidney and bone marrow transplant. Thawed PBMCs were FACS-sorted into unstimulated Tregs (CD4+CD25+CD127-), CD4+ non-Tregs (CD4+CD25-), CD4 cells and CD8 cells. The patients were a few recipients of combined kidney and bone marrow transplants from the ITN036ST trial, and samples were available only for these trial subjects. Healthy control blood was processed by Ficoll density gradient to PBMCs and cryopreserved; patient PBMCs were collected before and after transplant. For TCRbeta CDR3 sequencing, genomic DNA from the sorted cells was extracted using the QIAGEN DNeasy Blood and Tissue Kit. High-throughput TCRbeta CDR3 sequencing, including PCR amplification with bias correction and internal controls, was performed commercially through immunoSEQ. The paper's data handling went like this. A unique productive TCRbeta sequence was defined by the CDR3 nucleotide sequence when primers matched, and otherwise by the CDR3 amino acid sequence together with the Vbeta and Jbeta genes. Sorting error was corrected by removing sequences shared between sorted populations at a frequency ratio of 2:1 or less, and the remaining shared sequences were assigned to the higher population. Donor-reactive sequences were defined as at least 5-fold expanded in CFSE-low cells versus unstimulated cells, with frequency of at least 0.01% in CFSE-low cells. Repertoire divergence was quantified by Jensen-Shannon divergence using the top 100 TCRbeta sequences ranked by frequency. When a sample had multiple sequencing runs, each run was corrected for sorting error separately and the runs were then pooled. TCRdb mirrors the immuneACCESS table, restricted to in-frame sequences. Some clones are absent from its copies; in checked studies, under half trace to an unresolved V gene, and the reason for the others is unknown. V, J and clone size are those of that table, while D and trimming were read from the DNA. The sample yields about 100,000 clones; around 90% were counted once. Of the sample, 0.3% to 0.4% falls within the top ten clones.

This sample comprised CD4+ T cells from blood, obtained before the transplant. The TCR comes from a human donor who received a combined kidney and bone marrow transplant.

In nucleotides, the sequence is TGCGCCAGCAGCCCCGGGACACTCGCAACTAATGAAAAACTGTTTTTT. This codes for CASSPGTLATNEKLFF. The rearranged segments are TRBV5-1 and TRBJ1-4; perhaps TRBD1 is the D gene, with 6 bases matching. Trimming at the junction amounts to 4 bases on V and 0 bases on J, and the germline ends lie 13 bases apart. Reading from cysteine to phenylalanine, the CDR3 counts 16 amino acids. Here the CDR3 DNA is all that survives: 48 bases in frame from base 1. CDR1 and CDR2, per the germline V gene, are SGHRS and YFSETQ.